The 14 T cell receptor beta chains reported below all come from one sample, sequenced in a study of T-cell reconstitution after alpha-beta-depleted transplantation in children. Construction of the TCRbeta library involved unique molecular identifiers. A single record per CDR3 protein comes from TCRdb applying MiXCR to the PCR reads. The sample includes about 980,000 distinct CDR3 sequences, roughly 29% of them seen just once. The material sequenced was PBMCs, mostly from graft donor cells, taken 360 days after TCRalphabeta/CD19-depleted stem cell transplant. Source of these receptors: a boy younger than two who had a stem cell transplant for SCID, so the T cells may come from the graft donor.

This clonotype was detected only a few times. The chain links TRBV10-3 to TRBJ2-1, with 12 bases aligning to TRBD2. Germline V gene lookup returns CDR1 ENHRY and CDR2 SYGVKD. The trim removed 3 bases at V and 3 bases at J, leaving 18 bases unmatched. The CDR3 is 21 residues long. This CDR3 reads CAISDKGDWPLAGGFYNEQFF. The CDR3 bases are TGTGCCATCAGTGATAAGGGGGACTGGCCCCTAGCGGGGGGGTTCTACAATGAGCAGTTCTTC.

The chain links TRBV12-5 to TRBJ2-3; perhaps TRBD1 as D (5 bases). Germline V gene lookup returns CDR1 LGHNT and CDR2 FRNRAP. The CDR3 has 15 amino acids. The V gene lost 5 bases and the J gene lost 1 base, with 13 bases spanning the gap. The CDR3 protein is CASGPSTGGTDTQYF. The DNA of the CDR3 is TGTGCTAGTGGTCCCTCTACAGGAGGCACAGATACGCAGTATTTT.

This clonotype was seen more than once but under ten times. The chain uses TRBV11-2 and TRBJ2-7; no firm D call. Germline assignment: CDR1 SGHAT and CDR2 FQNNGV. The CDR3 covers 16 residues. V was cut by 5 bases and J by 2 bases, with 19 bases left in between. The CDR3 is CASSRPGGVVAYEQYF. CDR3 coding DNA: TGTGCCAGCAGCCGACCCGGTGGGGTCGTTGCCTACGAGCAGTACTTC.

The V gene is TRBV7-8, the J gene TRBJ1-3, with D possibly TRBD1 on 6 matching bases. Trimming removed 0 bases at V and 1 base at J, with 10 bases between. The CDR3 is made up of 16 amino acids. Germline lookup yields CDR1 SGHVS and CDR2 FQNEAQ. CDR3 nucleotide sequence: TGTGCCAGCAGCTTAGCTTCCGGGACATCTGGAAACACCATATATTTT. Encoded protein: CASSLASGTSGNTIYF. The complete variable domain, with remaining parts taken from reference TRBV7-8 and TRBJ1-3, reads GAGVSQSPRYKVAKRGQDVALRCDPISGHVSLFWYQQALGQGPEFLTYFQNEAQLDKSGLPSDRFFAERPEGSVSTLKIQRTQQEDSAVYLCASSLASGTSGNTIYFGEGSWLTVV.

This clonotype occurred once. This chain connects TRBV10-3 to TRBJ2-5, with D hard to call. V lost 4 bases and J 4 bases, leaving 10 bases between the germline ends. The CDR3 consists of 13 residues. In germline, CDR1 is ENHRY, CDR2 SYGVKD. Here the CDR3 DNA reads TGTGCCATCAGTGGGGCTAGTGGAGAGACCCAGTACTTC. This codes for CAISGASGETQYF.

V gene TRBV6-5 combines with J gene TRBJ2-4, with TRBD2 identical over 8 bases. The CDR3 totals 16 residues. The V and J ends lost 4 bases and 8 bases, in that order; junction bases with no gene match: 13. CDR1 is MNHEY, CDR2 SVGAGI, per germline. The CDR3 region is CASSSRGAGDRDIQYF. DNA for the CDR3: TGTGCCAGCAGTTCCCGTGGAGCGGGGGATCGGGACATTCAGTACTTC.

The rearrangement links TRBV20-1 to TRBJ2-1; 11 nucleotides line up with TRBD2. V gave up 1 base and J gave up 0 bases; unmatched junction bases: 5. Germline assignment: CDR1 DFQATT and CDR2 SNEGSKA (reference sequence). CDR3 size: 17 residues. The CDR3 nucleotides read TGCAGTGCTAGAGCTAGCGGGGGGCGCAGCTCCTACAATGAGCAGTTCTTC. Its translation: CSARASGGRSSYNEQFF.

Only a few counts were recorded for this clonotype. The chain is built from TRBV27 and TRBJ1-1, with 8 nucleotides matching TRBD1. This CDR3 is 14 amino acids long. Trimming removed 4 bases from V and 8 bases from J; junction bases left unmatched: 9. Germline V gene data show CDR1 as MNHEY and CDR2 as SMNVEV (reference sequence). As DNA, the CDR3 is TGTGCCAGCAGTTCAAAAGTCCCAGGGGGCGAAGCTTTCTTT. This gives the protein CASSSKVPGGEAFF.

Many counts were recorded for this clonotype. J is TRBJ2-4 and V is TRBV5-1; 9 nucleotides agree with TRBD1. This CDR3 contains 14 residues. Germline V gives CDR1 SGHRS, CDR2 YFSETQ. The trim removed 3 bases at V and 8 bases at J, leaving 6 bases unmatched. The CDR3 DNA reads TGCGCCAGCAGCTCCCTACAGGGGGCAGACATTCAGTACTTC. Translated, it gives CASSSLQGADIQYF.

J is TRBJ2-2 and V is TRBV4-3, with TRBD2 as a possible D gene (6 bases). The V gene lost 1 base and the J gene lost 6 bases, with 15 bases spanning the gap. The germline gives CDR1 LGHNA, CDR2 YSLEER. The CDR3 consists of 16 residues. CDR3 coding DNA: TGCGCCAGCAGCCAAGGCCTCTGGGGGGAGGCCGGGGAGCTGTTTTTT. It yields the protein CASSQGLWGEAGELFF.

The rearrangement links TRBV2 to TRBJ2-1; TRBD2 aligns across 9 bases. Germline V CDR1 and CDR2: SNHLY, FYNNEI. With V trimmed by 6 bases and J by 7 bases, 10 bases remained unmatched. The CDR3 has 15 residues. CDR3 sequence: CASRTLAGADNEQFF. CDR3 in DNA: TGTGCCAGCAGAACCTTAGCGGGGGCGGATAATGAGCAGTTCTTC.

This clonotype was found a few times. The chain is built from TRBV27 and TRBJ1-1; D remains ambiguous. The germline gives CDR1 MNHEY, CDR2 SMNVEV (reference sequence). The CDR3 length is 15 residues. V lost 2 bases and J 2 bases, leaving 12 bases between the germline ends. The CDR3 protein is CASSLNHTPNTEAFF. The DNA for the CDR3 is TGTGCCAGCAGTTTAAATCATACACCTAACACTGAAGCTTTCTTT.

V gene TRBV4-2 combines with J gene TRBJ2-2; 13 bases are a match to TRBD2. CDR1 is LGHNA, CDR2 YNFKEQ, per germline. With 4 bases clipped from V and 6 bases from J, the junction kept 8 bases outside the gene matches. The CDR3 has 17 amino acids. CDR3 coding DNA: TGTGCCAGCAGCCGATTGCGGGGACTAGCGGGGTCCGGGGAGCTGTTTTTT. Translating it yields CASSRLRGLAGSGELFF.

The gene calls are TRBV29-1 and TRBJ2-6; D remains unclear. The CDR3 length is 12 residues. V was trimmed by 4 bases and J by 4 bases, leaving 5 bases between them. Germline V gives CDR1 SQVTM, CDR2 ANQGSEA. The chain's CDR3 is CSVVLGANVLTF. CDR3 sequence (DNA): TGCAGCGTTGTTCTGGGGGCCAACGTCCTGACTTTC. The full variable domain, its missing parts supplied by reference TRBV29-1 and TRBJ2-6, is SAVISQKPSRDICQRGTSLTIQCQVDSQVTMMFWYRQQPGQSLTLIATANQGSEATYESGFVIDKFPISRPNLTFSTLTVSNMSPEDSSIYLCSVVLGANVLTFGAGSRLTVL.